This T cell receptor (beta chain) was profiled in a study of CD8 T cells in ankylosing spondylitis. This CDR3 comprises 15 residues. Germline lookup yields CDR1 MGHRA and CDR2 YSYEKL. The germline V and J ends were trimmed by 0 bases and 9 bases, with 12 bases remaining between them. With regard to this clonotype: Antigen: not known.

General study results and limits: Enrichment of disease-linked clones was reportedly significant in matched ankylosing spondylitis synovial fluid.

TCRdb re-called the 5' RACE reads with MiXCR, one entry per CDR3 protein. The table has about 140,000 distinct CDR3 sequences, around a third seen once; the top ten hold approximately 6%. The receptor comes from a male donor with ankylosing spondylitis. Sequencing input: synovial fluid, either unsorted or a sorted T cell fraction (not recorded which). The chain has TRBV4-1 and TRBJ1-6, with a weak D call TRBD1 (5 bases). Here the CDR3 reads CASSQDRQGLSPLHF. CDR3 sequence (DNA): TGCGCCAGCAGCCAAGATAGGCAGGGCCTTTCACCCCTCCACTTT.